This entry describes one T cell receptor beta chain. Diagnosis rested on symptoms, serum thyroxine and TRAb, thyroid ultrasound, and orbital computed tomography. This sample stems from a study of T cells in Graves' hyperthyroidism and ophthalmopathy. TCR beta CDR3 regions were amplified from RNA. The HTBI primer set drove a first-round RT-PCR of the TCR CDR3. TCRdb re-called the multiplex PCR reads through MiXCR, storing one row per CDR3 protein. Among a few hundred thousand distinct CDR3 sequences listed, around a sixth were seen once. Germline CDR1 is LGHDT and CDR2 is YNNKEL (reference sequence). This CDR3 contains 15 residues. The V gene lost 3 bases and the J gene lost 5 bases, with 13 bases spanning the gap.

This chain links TRBV3-1 with TRBJ2-2; a possible D gene is TRBD2 (5 bases). The TCR was taken from a woman aged 25 to 45 with Graves' hyperthyroidism. The sample was blood. This CDR3 reads CASSQDMWTTGELFF. The CDR3 DNA sequence: TGTGCCAGCAGCCAGGATATGTGGACTACCGGGGAGCTGTTTTTT.